A single T cell receptor (beta chain) is shown here with its context. The V and J ends lost 3 bases and 5 bases, in that order; junction bases with no gene match: 3. The CDR3 spans 14 residues. Germline-derived CDR1 and CDR2 are SGDLS and YYNGEE. This entry is derived from a study of shared clonotypes between healthy human individuals. Repertoires were generated with immunoSEQ multiplex PCR, while TCRdb's copy carries only in-frame clones and drops some. In the table there are approximately 470,000 clones, 81% of which are singletons. The sequence derives from a woman aged 40-49 years in good health. Some clones in this sample may be carry-over from other donors' samples. Material for sequencing was PBMCs. The chain carries TRBV9 and TRBJ2-2; 8 bases map to TRBD1. The CDR3 region is CASSATGETGELFF. CDR3 nucleotides: TGTGCCAGCAGCGCGACAGGGGAGACCGGGGAGCTGTTTTTT.